The entry below gives a single TCR beta chain sequence along with its context. Its antigen remains unidentified. TRB rearrangements were amplified by touch-down multiplex PCR with mixed TRB-A/B primers. For each CDR3 protein, TCRdb gives one entry from its re-call of the multiplex PCR reads, without DNA. The listing contains more than 9,000 distinct CDR3 sequences. Each sample's input was roughly 250 ng genomic DNA, 40,000 or so genome equivalents. The sample belongs to a study of T cell clusters in autoimmune cytopenias. Study findings and constraints: TRB repertoire shifts in secondary cytopenia and chronic lymphocytic leukemia mostly reflected lymphoma, not autoimmunity.

These data were also filed under a second study, of T cell repertoires in aging, cancer and after chemotherapy. This second report adds: Over several months to years, re-sampled healthy donor repertoires clearly shared clones. The full dataset contained 9.1 million or so TCR reads. Age-matched healthy donors had significantly more diverse, less clonal blood TCR repertoires than untreated cancer patients.

This receptor was identified in a human donor in good health. Input material: peripheral blood.

CDR3: CASSQDSHNQPQHF. V usage is TRBV12-3 or TRBV12-4 and J usage is TRBJ1-5; the D gene TCRdb calls, TRBD1, cannot be checked with no DNA. CDR3 length: 14 amino acids.